Here is one T cell receptor (beta chain) with its context. Its antigen is not yet known. It has no much larger one-base neighbor in the sample; base qualities were not kept. This specimen belongs to a study of shared T cell receptors in the human thymus (dated by TCRdb to about 2021). Regarding the complete study: The study investigated the way shared, self-reactive T-cell receptor alpha chains are produced in the human thymus.

Library prep was done by the immunoSEQ multiplex PCR assay. This immuneACCESS table, as held by TCRdb, lists in-frame sequences with V and J called but not all clones. Of the missing ones, under half trace to an unresolved V gene in checked studies; the others have no known cause. Within this sample are some 660,000 clones, with approximately 89% of them counted one time only. Over 0.008% of the sample lies in the top ten. The CDR3 contains 15 residues, cysteine and phenylalanine counted. Here the CDR3 DNA is all that survives: 45 bases in frame from base 1. CDR1 SGHRS and CDR2 YFSETQ are derived from the germline V gene. V drops 0 bases and J drops 0 bases, leaving 6 bases in between. Separately, the same data were catalogued under a study of human thymus T cells. The second study, in turn, reports: Immunologically healthy infants undergoing open corrective cardiac surgery for congenital heart defects in Finland were used as donors. Thymus tissue was collected as surgical resects that were removed during corrective cardiac surgery. Usage of V and J gene segments appeared to be biased in both the thymic and the peripheral blood repertoires. According to the related research, thymic TCR repertoires were highly overlapping among unrelated individuals. The study described the TCR alpha and beta repertoires in about eight infant thymus samples and a handful of matching peripheral blood samples. Donor ages ranging from 7 to 244 days were recorded, and more than 5 male and a couple of female infants were included in the cohort. Thymocytes were mechanically released from the tissue and were stored as pellets of roughly 9.5-30 million cells at -70 degrees C. Genomic DNA was extracted from frozen cell pellets with a QIAsymphony instrument. The immunoSEQ multiplex PCR assay was used to amplify the TCRB and TCRAD loci from a standardized amount of quality-controlled genomic DNA. Amplicons spanned the V(D)J region at a length sufficient to cover the CDR3 and identify V and J genes. Through the commercial immunoSEQ service, the amplicons were sequenced on an Illumina platform. Corrections for primer bias and sequencing errors followed previously described methods, while TCRAD and TCRB definitions were based on the IMGT database. immunoSEQ Analyzer 3.0 and VDJTools were used for repertoire analysis, which covered basic statistics, V/J segment usage, diversity estimates, rarefaction and pairwise overlap. To estimate diversity, the Chao1, ChaoE, Efron-Thisted, Shannon and inverse Simpson indices were applied, and diversity was also estimated on datasets down-sampled to the smallest sample. Repertoire overlap was assessed by strict matching of CDR3 nucleotide sequence, V gene and J gene, and clustering was done by Jaccard-based multidimensional scaling. On average, roughly 810,000 unique TCRB clonotypes were obtained from thymus samples, compared with around 78,000 from blood samples.

The sequence is built from TRBV5-1 and TRBJ1-4; the D gene assignment is ambiguous. The sequencing input was thymocytes. The TCR comes from a boy in the first two years of life with a congenital heart defect. Donor details come from another sample of the same person, matched by shared clones. CDR3 loop: CASSLERTTNEKLFF. The nucleotides read TGCGCCAGCAGCTTGGAGCGGACAACTAATGAAAAACTGTTTTTT.